A single TCR beta chain is shown here with its context. Its antigen remains unidentified. Germline CDR1 MDHEN, CDR2 SYDVKM. The length of the CDR3 is 14 residues. The V segment lost 6 bases and the J segment 7 bases; nucleotides outside the gene matches: 8. The data derive from a study of T cell responses to AZD1222 COVID-19 vaccine. Data came from immunoSEQ multiplex PCR; TCRdb stores just in-frame clones and leaves some out. The profile shows around 160,000 clones, around nine tenths of them singletons. The study, taken as a whole, reports: Baseline seropositivity occurred in only six AZD1222 recipients. Mostly white British, mostly female donors; authors suggested clonal diversity may be underestimated. Recipients of two AZD1222 doses showed rising Spike-specific TCR breadth and depth.

The TCR was taken from an adult in good health. The rearrangement joins TRBV28 to TRBJ2-1, with 8 nucleotides matching TRBD2. Material: peripheral blood, obtained on day 0 of AZD1222 vaccination. CDR3 DNA: TGTGCCAGCAGGGGCAGCGGGAGAGGGAATGAGCAGTTCTTC. Residues: CASRGSGRGNEQFF.